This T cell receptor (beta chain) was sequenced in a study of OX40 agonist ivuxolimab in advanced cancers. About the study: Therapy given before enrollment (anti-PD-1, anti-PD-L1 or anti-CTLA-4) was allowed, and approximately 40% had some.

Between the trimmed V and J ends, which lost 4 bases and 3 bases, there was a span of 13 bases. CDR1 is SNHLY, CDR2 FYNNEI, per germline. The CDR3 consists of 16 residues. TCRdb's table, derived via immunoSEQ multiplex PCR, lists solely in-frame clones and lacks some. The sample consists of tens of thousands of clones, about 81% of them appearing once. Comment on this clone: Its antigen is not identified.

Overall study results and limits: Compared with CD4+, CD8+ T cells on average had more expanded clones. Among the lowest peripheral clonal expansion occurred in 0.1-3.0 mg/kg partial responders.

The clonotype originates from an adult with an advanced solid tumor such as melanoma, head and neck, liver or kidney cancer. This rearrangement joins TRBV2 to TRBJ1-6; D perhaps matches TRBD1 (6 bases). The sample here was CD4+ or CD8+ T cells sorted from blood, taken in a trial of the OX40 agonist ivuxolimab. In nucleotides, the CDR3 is TGTGCCAGCAGTGCGAGGGGGTTAGGCTATAATTCACCCCTCCACTTT. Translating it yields CASSARGLGYNSPLHF.